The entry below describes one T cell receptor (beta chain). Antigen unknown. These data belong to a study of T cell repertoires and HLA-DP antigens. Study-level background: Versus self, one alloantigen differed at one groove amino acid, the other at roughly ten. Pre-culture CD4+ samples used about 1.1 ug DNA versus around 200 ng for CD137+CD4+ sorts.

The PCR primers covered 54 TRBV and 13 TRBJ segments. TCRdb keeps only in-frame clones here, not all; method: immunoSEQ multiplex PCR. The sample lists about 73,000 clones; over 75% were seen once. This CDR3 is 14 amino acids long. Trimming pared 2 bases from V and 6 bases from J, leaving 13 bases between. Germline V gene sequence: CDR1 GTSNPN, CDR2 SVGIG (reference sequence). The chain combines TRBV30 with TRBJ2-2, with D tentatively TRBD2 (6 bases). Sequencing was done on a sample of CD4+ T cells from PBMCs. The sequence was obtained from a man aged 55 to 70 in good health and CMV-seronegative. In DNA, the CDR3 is TGTGCCTGGAGTACGGGGGTAGGTGCCGGGGAGCTGTTTTTT. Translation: CAWSTGVGAGELFF.